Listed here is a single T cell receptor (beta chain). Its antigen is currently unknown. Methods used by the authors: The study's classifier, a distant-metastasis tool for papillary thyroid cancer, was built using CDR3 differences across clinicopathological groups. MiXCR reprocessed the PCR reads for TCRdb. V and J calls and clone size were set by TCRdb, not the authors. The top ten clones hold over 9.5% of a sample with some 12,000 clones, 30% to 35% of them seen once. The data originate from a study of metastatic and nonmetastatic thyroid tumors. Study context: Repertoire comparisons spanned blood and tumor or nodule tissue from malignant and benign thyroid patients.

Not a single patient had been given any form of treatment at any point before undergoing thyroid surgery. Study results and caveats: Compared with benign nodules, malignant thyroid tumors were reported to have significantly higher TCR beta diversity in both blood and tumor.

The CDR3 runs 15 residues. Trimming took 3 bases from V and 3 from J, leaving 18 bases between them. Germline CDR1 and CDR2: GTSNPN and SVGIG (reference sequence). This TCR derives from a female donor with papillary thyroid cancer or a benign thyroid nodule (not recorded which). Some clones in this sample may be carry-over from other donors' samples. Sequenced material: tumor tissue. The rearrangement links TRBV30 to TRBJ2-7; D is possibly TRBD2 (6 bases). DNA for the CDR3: TGTGCCTGGAGCATTCTAGGAGGGTATGGCTACGAGCAGTACTTC. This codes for CAWSILGGYGYEQYF. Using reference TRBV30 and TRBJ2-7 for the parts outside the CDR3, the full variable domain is SQTIHQWPATLVQPVGSPLSLECTVEGTSNPNLYWYRQAAGRGLQLLFYSVGIGQISSEVPQNLSASRPQDRQFILSSKKLLLSDSGFYLCAWSILGGYGYEQYFGPGTRLTVT.